The rows below give T cell receptor beta chains drawn from one sample of a study of cytotoxic CD8 clonotypes in ibrutinib-treated CLL. Assay used: immunoSEQ multiplex PCR; TCRdb lists only in-frame clones, some missing. The table has 110,000 to 150,000 clones, 76% seen once. The sequenced sample was PBMCs, obtained after 24 months of ibrutinib treatment. The receptors come from a human donor with chronic lymphocytic leukemia. Both conserved end residues are part of each CDR3. The D gene is left open where the match is weak. Only some rows state a clone size, as once, few, many or a class for expanded clones.

>TRBJ2-4|TRBV28|.|.|16
TGTGCCAGCACCACCCGGGGTGGGCGCGGGGTGGACATTCAGTACTTC
CASTTRGGRGVDIQYF
>TRBJ2-1|TRBV5-1|.|.|14
TGCGCCAGCAGCTGGAGGGGGGACTACAATGAGCAGTTCTTC
CASSWRGDYNEQFF
>TRBJ2-3|TRBV10-3|.|.|14
TGTGCCATCACCCCAGGCCCAGGCACAGATACGCAGTATTTT
CAITPGPGTDTQYF
>TRBJ2-5|TRBV7-3|.|.|14
TGTGCCAGCAGCCCAGGCAGGGCGGAGGAGACCCAGTACTTC
CASSPGRAEETQYF
>TRBJ1-5|TRBV7-9|.|few|15
TGTGCCAGCAGCGCCCGGAATGGGGCCAATCAGCCCCAGCATTTT
CASSARNGANQPQHF
>TRBJ1-2|TRBV25-1|TRBD1|.|16
TGTGCCAGCAGTGAACTCGGGGGGACAGGGGCCTATGGCTACACCTTC
CASSELGGTGAYGYTF
>TRBJ1-5|TRBV6-6|.|.|13
TGTGCCAGCAGTTACGGCCCCAGTGAGCCCCAGCATTTT
CASSYGPSEPQHF
>TRBJ1-1|TRBV25-1|.|.|18
TGTGCCAGCAGTGACCCTTTGGGGAGGGGTGCCAAGGGCACTGAAGCTTTCTTT
CASSDPLGRGAKGTEAFF
>TRBJ2-1|TRBV28|TRBD1|.|19
TGTGCCAGCAGTTTAGGGGCGACAGGGGCCCGGAGCTCCTACAATGAGCAGTTCTTC
CASSLGATGARSSYNEQFF
>TRBJ2-1|TRBV19|.|.|16
TGTGCCAGTAGTATACCCGACGGGAGTTCCTACAATGAGCAGTTCTTC
CASSIPDGSSYNEQFF
>TRBJ2-5|TRBV19|.|.|12
TGTGCCAGTAGTAGACTCGGGGAGACCCAGTACTTC
CASSRLGETQYF
>TRBJ1-1|TRBV7-2|.|.|14
TGTGCCAGCAGCTTAGGGCACCTGAACACTGAAGCTTTCTTT
CASSLGHLNTEAFF
>TRBJ1-2|TRBV7-3|TRBD1|.|16
TGTGCCAGCAGCTTAAGGGGGGGACAGCCTAACTATGGCTACACCTTC
CASSLRGGQPNYGYTF
>TRBJ2-7|TRBV7-9|.|.|16
TGTGCCAGCAGCGCCCTGACAGTCGATAGCTCCTACGAGCAGTACTTC
CASSALTVDSSYEQYF
>TRBJ1-1|TRBV18|.|.|16
TGTGCCAGCTCACCATCCCCGGGGGCAGAGAACACTGAAGCTTTCTTT
CASSPSPGAENTEAFF
>TRBJ2-7|TRBV5-1|.|.|16
TGCGCCAGCAGCTTGGCCCCCGCCCCAAACACTTACGAGCAGTACTTC
CASSLAPAPNTYEQYF
>TRBJ2-7|TRBV2|TRBD2|.|14
TGTGCCAGCGCAAGGGGACTAGCGGGAGACGAGCAGTACTTC
CASARGLAGDEQYF
>TRBJ1-2|TRBV7-2|TRBD1|.|13
TGTGCCAGCAGCCCCGACAGGGCCTATGGCTACACCTTC
CASSPDRAYGYTF